The TCR beta chain described here comes from a study of a mutant IDH1 vaccine in newly diagnosed glioma. Study context: Scheduled for weeks 1, 3, 5, 7, 11, 15, 19 and 23, eight vaccinations were given to patients. Patients got their first vaccination 4-6 weeks after radiotherapy alone, or with temozolomide cycles. Every participant had undergone radiotherapy, temozolomide, or both before, and most underwent both. Treated patients, roughly 62% male and 37.5% female, averaged 40.4 years of age.

This CDR3 comprises 17 residues. Germline lookup yields CDR1 SEHNR and CDR2 FQNEAQ (reference sequence). V trimming: 5 bases; J trimming: 8 bases; junction bases outside the gene matches: 13. Time point described: week 5, during vaccination. The content of each vaccine dose was 300 ug of mutant IDH1 20-mer peptide, and topical imiquimod accompanied it. Concerning this clone itself: Its matching antigen is unknown.

Sequenced by immunoSEQ multiplex PCR; TCRdb stores in-frame clones only, minus some. The sample lists under 70,000 clones, roughly four fifths occurring once. Sequenced material: PBMCs, taken from a glioma patient whose treatment included an IDH1 peptide vaccine. The receptor's source is a man younger than 45 with glioma. V gene TRBV7-9 combines with J gene TRBJ1-4; 11 bases align to TRBD1. This CDR3 reads CASSIGQGAVLEEKLFF. The CDR3 DNA follows: TGTGCCAGCAGCATCGGACAGGGGGCAGTTTTAGAGGAAAAACTGTTTTTT.